This passage covers 7 T cell receptor beta chains from one sample sequenced in a study of blood T cell repertoires in COVID-19. TCRdb's table, derived via immunoSEQ multiplex PCR, lists solely in-frame clones and lacks some. The table records around 68,000 clones, approximately 78% of them present only once. Sequencing was performed on peripheral blood. The receptors shown here come from a human donor in a cohort sampled during active COVID-19.

J is TRBJ1-6 and V is TRBV28; tentative D call: TRBD1 (5 bases). With 8 bases removed from V and 10 bases from J, the gap between germline ends came to 15 bases. CDR3 size: 13 residues. Germline V gene lookup returns CDR1 MDHEN and CDR2 SYDVKM. CDR3: CASRDQGGSPLHF. CDR3 in DNA: TGTGCCAGCCGGGATCAGGGAGGATCACCCCTCCACTTT.

The genes are TRBV4-1 and TRBJ2-2, with no clear D. The germline V gene encodes CDR1 MGHRA and CDR2 YSYEKL. CDR3 length equals 15 residues. Trimming left V 1 base short and J 1 base short, with 7 bases between. CDR3 nucleotide sequence: TGCGCCAGCAGCCAAGTGGCCCAGAACACCGGGGAGCTGTTTTTT. It yields the protein CASSQVAQNTGELFF.

This chain joins TRBV6-1 and TRBJ1-3; the match to TRBD1 covers 9 bases. Germline V lookup: CDR1 MNHNS, CDR2 SASEGT. There are 18 residues in the CDR3. V lost 3 bases, J lost 0 bases, and 9 bases stayed unmatched. In nucleotides, the CDR3 is TGTGCCAGCAGTGAGTCTGACCCGGGACAGGGCTCTGGAAACACCATATATTTT. Protein: CASSESDPGQGSGNTIYF.

This clone showed up just once. This sequence joins TRBV7-9 and TRBJ1-1; D may be TRBD1 (6 bases). V was shortened by 6 bases and J by 6 bases, with 14 bases between the two germline ends. From germline, CDR1 is SEHNR and CDR2 FQNEAQ (reference sequence). The CDR3 covers 13 residues. CDR3 sequence (DNA): TGTGCCAGCAGGCCGGGGGGCGAGGCTGAAGCTTTCTTT. Its protein product is CASRPGGEAEAFF.

J is TRBJ2-3 and V is TRBV7-2, with 9 bases lining up with TRBD1. Trimming removed 4 bases from V and 0 bases from J; junction bases left unmatched: 14. Per germline, CDR1 SGHTA and CDR2 FQGNSA. The CDR3 covers 19 residues. CDR3 coding DNA: TGTGCCAGCAGCTCCATCCCGGGACAGGGAATCCTCAGCACAGATACGCAGTATTTT. This sequence encodes CASSSIPGQGILSTDTQYF.

The chain carries TRBV6-2 or TRBV6-3 and TRBJ2-3; 8 nucleotides line up with TRBD2. Trimming cost V 5 bases and J 3 bases; bases outside gene matches: 10. The CDR3 spans 16 residues. Germline V lookup: CDR1 MNHEY, CDR2 SVGEGT. The CDR3 region is CASSPSGLVLTDTQYF. CDR3 coding DNA: TGTGCCAGCAGTCCCTCGGGACTAGTTTTAACAGATACGCAGTATTTT.

This chain links TRBV5-1 with TRBJ1-1, with D perhaps matching TRBD1 (5 bases). This CDR3 is built from 16 residues. CDR1 and CDR2 (germline): SGHRS, YFSETQ. Trimming pared 4 bases from V and 0 bases from J, leaving 16 bases between. The CDR3 loop is CASSLQPQGLNTEAFF. The CDR3 nucleotides are TGCGCCAGCAGCCTTCAACCCCAGGGCCTGAACACTGAAGCTTTCTTT.